These 31 T cell receptor beta chains were sequenced from one sample in a study of vaccination effects on CD4 cells after COVID-19. These receptors have no known antigen. Repertoires were generated with immunoSEQ multiplex PCR, while TCRdb's copy carries only in-frame clones and drops some. The table records roughly 70,000 clones, about 69% of them present only once. Expansion of antigen-specific CD4+ T cells with viral peptide pools was carried out by the ViraFEST assay before sequencing. Following an approximately 9-day culture, CD4+ T cells were purified. The person was diagnosed with PCR-confirmed SARS-CoV-2 infection between March and December 2020. The sequenced sample was CD4+ T cells from PBMCs cultured with HIV peptides, obtained before COVID-19 vaccination. The sample's subset: HIV-1 Nef peptide pool negative control/reference culture. These receptors were obtained from a human donor who had a prior SARS-CoV-2 infection.

The V and J genes are TRBV6-2 or TRBV6-3 and TRBJ2-6; 8 bases are shared with TRBD2. This CDR3 region has 17 residues. The V gene end was trimmed by 6 bases and the J gene end by 0 bases; junction bases not matched to a gene: 7. Germline values: CDR1 MNHEY, CDR2 SVGEGT. The CDR3 loop is CASSPGGGTSGANVLTF. Written as DNA, the CDR3 is TGTGCCAGCAGCCCCGGGGGGGGGACCTCTGGGGCCAACGTCCTGACTTTC.

This clone was found a few times. The V and J genes are TRBV5-1 and TRBJ1-6; no firm D call. The V end was cut by 4 bases, the J end by 4 bases, with 6 bases between. Germline loops: CDR1 SGHRS, CDR2 YFSETQ. The CDR3 runs to 13 residues. For the CDR3, the DNA is TGCGCCAGCAGCGTACAGTATAATTCACCCCTCCACTTT. Residues: CASSVQYNSPLHF.

This clone was detected a few times. The chain uses TRBV21-1 and TRBJ2-1; TRBD2 reflects the table's D call only, with no check against the DNA. TRBV21-1 is a pseudogene segment. The CDR3 spans 18 residues. CDR3 residues: CASSKTSGRAGSYNEQFF. CDR3 coding DNA: TGTGCCAGCAGCAAGACTAGCGGGAGGGCCGGGTCCTACAATGAGCAGTTCTTC.

CDR3 DNA sequence: TGTGCCAGCAGCTTAGTAGGCAACTATGGCTACACCTTC. It is translated as CASSLVGNYGYTF. V and J are TRBV7-2 and TRBJ1-2; no firm D call. This CDR3 region has 13 residues. V shed 1 base and J shed 2 bases, with 5 bases lying between them. The germline V gene encodes CDR1 SGHTA and CDR2 FQGNSA.

This clone was observed a handful of times. The chain joins TRBV2 to TRBJ1-6, with 7 bases aligning to TRBD1. The trim removed 7 bases at V and 10 bases at J, leaving 7 bases unmatched. Germline values: CDR1 SNHLY, CDR2 FYNNEI. The CDR3 spans 13 residues. The chain's CDR3 is CASTGQLRSPLHF. The CDR3 DNA sequence: TGTGCCAGCACGGGACAGCTCAGATCACCCCTCCACTTT.

The rearrangement joins TRBV5-1 to TRBJ2-6; tentatively, D is TRBD2 (6 bases). Trimming removed 6 bases from V and 0 bases from J, with 22 bases in between. Germline V gives CDR1 SGHRS, CDR2 YFSETQ. The CDR3 spans 19 residues. CDR3 sequence reads: CASTPGTNLATSGANVLTF. The CDR3 region has the DNA TGCGCCAGCACACCGGGGACCAACCTAGCGACCTCTGGGGCCAACGTCCTGACTTTC.

This rearrangement joins TRBV5-5 to TRBJ1-4, with 7 bases identical to TRBD1. The germline gives CDR1 SGHKS, CDR2 YYEKEE (reference sequence). With 4 bases clipped from V and 8 bases from J, the junction kept 8 bases outside the gene matches. The CDR3 contains 14 residues. The CDR3 is CASSGDREWEKLFF. The CDR3 nucleotides are TGTGCCAGCAGCGGCGACAGGGAGTGGGAAAAACTGTTTTTT.

The rearrangement joins TRBV3-1 (or the pseudogene TRBV3-2) to TRBJ2-5; D is perhaps TRBD2 (5 bases). From germline, CDR1 is LGHDT and CDR2 YNNKEL (reference sequence). V dropped 2 bases and J dropped 4 bases, with 8 bases sitting between them. This CDR3 comprises 13 residues. CDR3 nucleotide sequence: TGTGCCAGCAGCCAAACGGGGTTAGAGACCCAGTACTTC. As protein: CASSQTGLETQYF.

The genes are TRBV9 and TRBJ2-5, with 13 bases lining up with TRBD2. The CDR3 loop spans 16 amino acids. The junction had 5 bases not matched to a gene; V was cut back by 4 bases and J by 2 bases. Germline V gene lookup returns CDR1 SGDLS and CDR2 YYNGEE. In nucleotides, the CDR3 is TGTGCCAGCAGCTTGGGGACTAGCGGGACGCAAGAGACCCAGTACTTC. The encoded protein is CASSLGTSGTQETQYF. The full variable domain, rest sourced from reference TRBV9 and TRBJ2-5, is DSGVTQTPKHLITATGQRVTLRCSPRSGDLSVYWYQQSLDQGLQFLIQYYNGEERAKGNILERFSAQQFPDLHSELNLSSLELGDSALYFCASSLGTSGTQETQYFGPGTRLLVL.

This clone was observed a few times. The gene calls are TRBV2 and TRBJ1-3; maybe TRBD1 (6 bases). CDR3 size: 15 residues. Per the germline V gene, CDR1 is SNHLY and CDR2 is FYNNEI. Trimming left V 5 bases short and J 2 bases short, with 13 bases between. The CDR3: CASSLSAGAGNTIYF. The CDR3 DNA follows: TGTGCCAGCAGTCTCTCAGCAGGGGCTGGAAACACCATATATTTT.

This chain joins TRBV27 and TRBJ1-1; possibly TRBD1 for D (5 bases). This CDR3 has 15 residues. The germline V and J ends were trimmed by 5 bases and 1 base, with 14 bases remaining between them. Looked up from germline, CDR1 is MNHEY and CDR2 is SMNVEV (reference sequence). As DNA, the CDR3 is TGTGCCAGCAGTGCCAGGGTAATGGCGAACACTGAAGCTTTCTTT. This gives the protein CASSARVMANTEAFF.

V and J are TRBV9 and TRBJ2-3; either TRBD1 or TRBD2 may fit D (6 bases each). V was clipped by 0 bases and J by 2 bases, with 13 bases between them. Germline V CDR1 and CDR2: SGDLS, YYNGEE. The CDR3 sequence is 16 residues long. The CDR3 here is CASSVEFGGPTDTQYF. The CDR3 DNA follows: TGTGCCAGCAGCGTAGAATTTGGGGGGCCCACAGATACGCAGTATTTT.

This chain links TRBV19 with TRBJ2-6; D call uncertain. The CDR3 has 18 amino acids. Deletions cut 3 bases from V and 0 bases from J, with 15 bases between. Germline CDR1 is LNHDA and CDR2 is SQIVND (reference sequence). The CDR3, as DNA: TGTGCCAGTAGTATTCTCCGGGCCAGGATCTCTGGGGCCAACGTCCTGACTTTC. Encoded protein: CASSILRARISGANVLTF.

This clone was counted once. V gene TRBV6-5 combines with J gene TRBJ1-1; D gene uncertain. The CDR3 sequence is 16 residues long. Germline lookup yields CDR1 MNHEY and CDR2 SVGAGI. Trimming removed 0 bases from V and 1 base from J, with 12 bases in between. This chain's CDR3 is CASSYSPTRGNTEAFF. CDR3 in DNA: TGTGCCAGCAGTTACTCCCCAACCAGAGGGAACACTGAAGCTTTCTTT.

The rearrangement uses TRBV9 and TRBJ2-1, with a possible D match to TRBD2 (7 bases). CDR1 and CDR2 from the germline V gene are SGDLS and YYNGEE. Trimming shortened V by 0 bases and J by 0 bases, and 10 bases separated the two germline ends. The CDR3 contains 16 residues. The CDR3 region has the DNA TGTGCCAGCAGCGTAGTGGGGGGGCCCTCCTACAATGAGCAGTTCTTC. This sequence encodes CASSVVGGPSYNEQFF.

The V gene is TRBV18, the J gene TRBJ2-7; a weak D match, TRBD2 (6 bases). The CDR3 has 13 amino acids. Germline loops: CDR1 KGHSH, CDR2 LQKENI. V was trimmed by 0 bases and J by 3 bases, leaving 6 bases between them. The CDR3: CASSPPGLYEQYF. The CDR3 DNA sequence: TGTGCCAGCTCACCACCGGGACTCTACGAGCAGTACTTC.

The genes are TRBV7-9 and TRBJ2-5; D not certain. V lost 1 base, J lost 5 bases, and 8 bases lay in between. The CDR3 sequence is 13 residues long. The germline V gene has CDR1 SEHNR and CDR2 FQNEAQ (reference sequence). CDR3 amino acids: CASSLGAPETQYF. DNA for the CDR3: TGTGCCAGCAGCTTAGGAGCGCCGGAGACCCAGTACTTC.

The chain employs TRBV7-3 and TRBJ2-7; TRBD1 matches at 11 bases. CDR1 and CDR2 from the germline V gene are SGHTA and FQGTGA. V shed 2 bases and J 3 bases; nucleotides not matched to a gene: 3. The CDR3 sequence is 15 residues long. CDR3 bases: TGTGCCAGCAGCTTATACGGGACAGGGGGCTACGAGCAGTACTTC. Its protein is CASSLYGTGGYEQYF.

The V call is TRBV6-4, the J call TRBJ2-3; 8 positions agree with TRBD1. J lost 5 bases, V lost 6 bases, and 7 bases had no gene match. CDR1 and CDR2 (germline): MRHNA, SNTAGT. This CDR3 region has 14 residues. In DNA form, the CDR3 reads TGTGCCAGCAGCCTGACAGGGGCAGGAGATACGCAGTATTTT. As protein: CASSLTGAGDTQYF.

The gene calls are TRBV30 and TRBJ1-1, with D perhaps TRBD1 (6 bases). Per the germline V gene, CDR1 is GTSNPN and CDR2 is SVGIG (reference sequence). V shed 1 base and J shed 3 bases, with 18 bases lying between them. The CDR3 has 16 amino acids. CDR3 loop: CAWSALGGGAYTEAFF. DNA of the CDR3: TGTGCCTGGAGTGCCCTAGGGGGGGGCGCCTACACTGAAGCTTTCTTT.

This clone was recorded once. The chain joins TRBV19 to TRBJ2-7; unclear D gene. The CDR3 spans 13 residues. Trimming removed 5 bases from V and 0 bases from J, with 8 bases in between. Germline CDR1 LNHDA, CDR2 SQIVND (reference sequence). The CDR3 bases are TGTGCCAGTAGTTATGGGGACTCCTACGAGCAGTACTTC. It encodes CASSYGDSYEQYF.

The chain recombines TRBV6-6 with TRBJ2-7; TRBD1 is a possible D gene (5 bases). The germline V and J ends were trimmed by 2 bases and 3 bases, with 14 bases remaining between them. The CDR3 is made up of 15 amino acids. Looked up from germline, CDR1 is MNHNY and CDR2 is SVGAGI (reference sequence). The CDR3 nucleotides read TGTGCCAGCAGTTACGGGCAGGGAACTTACTACGAGCAGTACTTC. Protein: CASSYGQGTYYEQYF.

The chain joins TRBV3-1 (or the pseudogene TRBV3-2) to TRBJ1-1; D is possibly TRBD1 (6 bases). V gave up 7 bases and J gave up 3 bases, with 15 bases separating them. CDR3 length equals 14 residues. Germline-derived CDR1 and CDR2 are LGHDT and YNNKEL (reference sequence). CDR3 bases: TGTGCCAGCACCGAAGCGGGGGCCGACACTGAAGCTTTCTTT. Its translation: CASTEAGADTEAFF.

This chain links TRBV10-3 with TRBJ1-1, with 9 bases fitting TRBD1. V lost 3 bases and J lost 9; bases outside the gene matches: 5. The CDR3 runs to 13 residues. CDR1 and CDR2 from the germline V gene are ENHRY and SYGVKD. CDR3 amino acids: CAISDKGTGQAFF. CDR3 coding DNA: TGTGCCATCAGTGATAAAGGGACAGGGCAAGCTTTCTTT.

This chain joins TRBV5-5 and TRBJ2-5; possible D gene TRBD1, 7 bases. The V gene lost 9 bases and the J gene lost 5 bases, with 11 bases spanning the gap. Germline CDR1 reads SGHKS; CDR2 reads YYEKEE (reference sequence). The CDR3 has 11 amino acids. CDR3 coding DNA: TGTGCCACCAGGGGGAGGGAGACCCAGTACTTC. It specifies CATRGRETQYF.

The V call is TRBV5-1, the J call TRBJ2-7; D gene ambiguous. Germline CDR1 SGHRS, CDR2 YFSETQ. This CDR3 has 14 amino acids. V lost 5 bases and J lost 4, with 16 bases in between. CDR3 residues: CASRRDFHLYEQYF. The CDR3 nucleotides read TGCGCCAGCAGAAGGGATTTCCACCTTTACGAGCAGTACTTC.

The gene calls are TRBV15 and TRBJ2-3, with D perhaps assigned TRBD1 or TRBD2 (5 bases each). Germline V gene lookup returns CDR1 LNHNV and CDR2 YYDKDF (reference sequence). Trimming took off 2 bases at V and 6 bases at J, with 15 bases between the two ends. The CDR3 length is 15 residues. Here the CDR3 reads CATSRPDQGVDTQYF. Written as DNA, the CDR3 is TGTGCCACCAGCAGACCCGATCAGGGAGTCGATACGCAGTATTTT. Full variable domain (missing parts from reference TRBV15 and TRBJ2-3): DAMVIQNPRYQVTQFGKPVTLSCSQTLNHNVMYWYQQKSSQAPKLLFHYYDKDFNNEADTPDNFQSRRPNTSFCFLDIRSPGLGDTAMYLCATSRPDQGVDTQYFGPGTRLTVL.

This chain joins TRBV5-4 and TRBJ2-1, with a weak D call TRBD1 (5 bases). The CDR3 covers 13 residues. V gave up 0 bases and J gave up 9 bases, with 10 bases separating them. From germline, CDR1 is SGHNT and CDR2 YYREEE (reference sequence). CDR3 region: CASSLVFRGEQFF. CDR3 sequence (DNA): TGTGCCAGCAGCTTGGTCTTTAGGGGTGAGCAGTTCTTC.

The chain has TRBV2 and TRBJ2-7; 10 bases align to TRBD2. Germline V CDR1 and CDR2: SNHLY, FYNNEI. V shed 6 bases, J shed 5 bases, and the junction held 10 bases outside the gene matches. There are 15 residues in the CDR3. This CDR3 reads CASSERTSGTHEQYF. The DNA for the CDR3 is TGTGCCAGCAGCGAACGTACTAGCGGGACCCACGAGCAGTACTTC.

The chain recombines TRBV5-1 with TRBJ2-3; 8 bases align to TRBD1. Germline-derived CDR1 and CDR2 are SGHRS and YFSETQ. The V gene end was trimmed by 4 bases and the J gene end by 6 bases; junction bases not matched to a gene: 7. The CDR3 spans 14 residues. CDR3 in amino acids: CASSNGQGGDTQYF. CDR3 sequence (DNA): TGCGCCAGCAGCAACGGACAGGGCGGCGATACGCAGTATTTT.

The chain joins TRBV7-9 to TRBJ2-3; no clear D. The CDR3 has 12 amino acids. CDR1 and CDR2 (germline): SEHNR, FQNEAQ (reference sequence). Trimming shortened V by 5 bases and J by 2 bases, and 5 bases separated the two germline ends. For the CDR3, the DNA is TGTGCCAGCAGCCGAGCCACAGATACGCAGTATTTT. Translation gives CASSRATDTQYF. Based on the CDR3 plus reference TRBV7-9 and TRBJ2-3, the full variable domain is DTGVSQNPRHKITKRGQNVTFRCDPISEHNRLYWYRQTLGQGPEFLTYFQNEAQLEKSRLLSDRFSAERPKGSFSTLEIQRTEQGDSAMYLCASSRATDTQYFGPGTRLTVL.